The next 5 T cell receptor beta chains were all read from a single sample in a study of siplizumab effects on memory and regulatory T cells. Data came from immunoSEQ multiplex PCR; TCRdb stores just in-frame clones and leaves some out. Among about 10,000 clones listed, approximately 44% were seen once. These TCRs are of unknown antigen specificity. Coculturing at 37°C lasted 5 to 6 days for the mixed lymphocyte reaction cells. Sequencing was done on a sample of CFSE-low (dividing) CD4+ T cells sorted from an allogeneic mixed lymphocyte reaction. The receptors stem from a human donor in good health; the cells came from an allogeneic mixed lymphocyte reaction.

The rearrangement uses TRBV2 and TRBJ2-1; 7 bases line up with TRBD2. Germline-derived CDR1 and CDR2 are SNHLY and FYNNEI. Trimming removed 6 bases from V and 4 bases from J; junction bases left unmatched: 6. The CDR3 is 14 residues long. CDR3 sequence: CASRETSRYNEQFF. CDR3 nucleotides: TGTGCCAGCAGAGAGACTAGCAGATACAATGAGCAGTTCTTC.

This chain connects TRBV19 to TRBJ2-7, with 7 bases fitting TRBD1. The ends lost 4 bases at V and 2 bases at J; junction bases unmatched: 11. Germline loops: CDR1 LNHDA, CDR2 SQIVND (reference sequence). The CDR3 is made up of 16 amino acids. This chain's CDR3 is CASSSTGTEKPYEQYF. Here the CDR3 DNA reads TGTGCCAGTAGTAGTACCGGGACAGAGAAACCCTACGAGCAGTACTTC.

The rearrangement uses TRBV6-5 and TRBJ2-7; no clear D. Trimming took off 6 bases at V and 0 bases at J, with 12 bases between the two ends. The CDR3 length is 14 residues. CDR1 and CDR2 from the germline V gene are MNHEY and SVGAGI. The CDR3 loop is CASSPPRSSYEQYF. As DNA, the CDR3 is TGTGCCAGCAGCCCCCCTAGAAGCTCCTACGAGCAGTACTTC.

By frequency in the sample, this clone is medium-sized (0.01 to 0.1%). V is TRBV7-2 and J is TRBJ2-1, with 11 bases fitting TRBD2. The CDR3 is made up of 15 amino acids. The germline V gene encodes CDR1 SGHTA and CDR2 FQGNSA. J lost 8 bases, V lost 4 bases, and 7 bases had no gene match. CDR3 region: CASSSQASGRHEQFF. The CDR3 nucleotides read TGTGCCAGCAGCTCCCAAGCTAGCGGGAGGCATGAGCAGTTCTTC.

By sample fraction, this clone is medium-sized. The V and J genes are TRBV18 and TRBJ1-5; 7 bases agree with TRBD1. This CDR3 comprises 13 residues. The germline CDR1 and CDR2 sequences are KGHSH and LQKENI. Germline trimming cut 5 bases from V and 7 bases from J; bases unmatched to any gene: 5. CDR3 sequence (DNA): TGTGCCAGCTCAGCGGACAGGTCCCAGCCCCAGCATTTT. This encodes CASSADRSQPQHF.